Presented here are 2 T cell receptor beta chains from one specimen sequenced in a study of early T cells in non-severe SARS-CoV-2 infection. Each CDR3 protein gets one entry after TCRdb re-called the 5' RACE reads with MiXCR. The sample carries tens of thousands of distinct CDR3 sequences, about 15% recorded once. Sequenced: whole blood. The receptors stem from an adult who was a healthcare worker with PCR-confirmed SARS-CoV-2 infection or an uninfected control (not recorded which).

The gene calls are TRBV6-2 or TRBV6-3 and TRBJ2-1; TRBD1 matches 7 bases. V dropped 5 bases and J dropped 2; count of bases not matched to a gene: 6. Germline assignment: CDR1 MNHEY and CDR2 SVGEGT. This CDR3 comprises 15 residues. CDR3 sequence reads: CASSPPQGTYNEQFF. CDR3 nucleotides: TGTGCCAGCAGTCCCCCACAGGGGACCTACAATGAGCAGTTCTTC.

This clonotype was counted ten times or more. The chain links TRBV28 to TRBJ1-6; TRBD1 agrees at 8 bases. V trimming: 6 bases; J trimming: 9 bases; junction bases outside the gene matches: 10. Germline-derived CDR1 and CDR2 are MDHEN and SYDVKM. This CDR3 has 15 residues. The CDR3 sequence is CASSLLQGEGSPLHF. Written as DNA, the CDR3 is TGTGCCAGCAGCCTCCTACAGGGGGAAGGTTCACCCCTCCACTTT.